The present T cell receptor beta chain was sequenced within a study of radiation and T cells in renal cell carcinoma. Treatment here: treatment-naive control, cytoreductive nephrectomy. Control tumors came from treatment-naive patients without prior radiation. Controls included a few female and approximately twelve male donors, resected 2011 to 2014. This clone was observed a handful of times. The antigen is unknown. V lost 1 base and J lost 11, with 12 bases in between. CDR3 size: 13 residues. Looked up from germline, CDR1 is SGHVS and CDR2 is FQNEAQ. Study-level results: Tumor samples were small regions of 0.9 to 1 g. Dominant CDR3 motifs were more common in irradiated tumors than controls.

TCRdb's table, derived via immunoSEQ multiplex PCR, lists solely in-frame clones and lacks some. The sample has roughly 5,600 clones, around two thirds seen once; the top ten hold approximately 30%. Sample: tumor tissue, taken from a patient whose treatment was nephrectomy without radiotherapy. The chain carries TRBV7-8 and TRBJ1-5; D unresolved. The clonotype was recovered from a human donor with renal cell carcinoma. CDR3 bases: TGTGCCAGCAGCTTAGGTTCCACCGTGGCCCAGCATTTT. The encoded protein is CASSLGSTVAQHF.